The clone carrying this TCR beta chain occurred a few times. What it binds is not known. The data were taken from a study of blood T cells in healthy people across ages. General study results and limits: Diversity estimated from one million T cells was considered an underestimate. No conclusive comparison of naive versus antigen-experienced cells was possible with unsorted PBMCs. Older individuals had lower TCR beta diversity per million T cells (the decline was roughly linear).

Germline CDR1 and CDR2: MNHEY and SVGAGI. The CDR3 has 15 residues. The V segment lost 6 bases and the J segment 2 bases; nucleotides outside the gene matches: 8. For the second PCR, which ran for roughly 7 to 11 cycles, a sample-barcoded 5' primer and a J-beta primer mix were used. Per sample, CDR3-containing paired-end reads numbered at least 2.5 million. MiXCR, run by TCRdb on the 5' RACE reads, gives a single entry per CDR3 protein. The sample includes hundreds of thousands of distinct CDR3 sequences, about 20% of them seen just once. The sequencing sample was made of blood. This TCR was recovered from an older man in good health. This chain joins TRBV6-5 and TRBJ2-7; TRBD1 matches at 9 bases. The CDR3: CASSNRGQQAYEQYF. The DNA of the CDR3 is TGTGCCAGCAGCAACAGGGGGCAACAGGCCTACGAGCAGTACTTC.